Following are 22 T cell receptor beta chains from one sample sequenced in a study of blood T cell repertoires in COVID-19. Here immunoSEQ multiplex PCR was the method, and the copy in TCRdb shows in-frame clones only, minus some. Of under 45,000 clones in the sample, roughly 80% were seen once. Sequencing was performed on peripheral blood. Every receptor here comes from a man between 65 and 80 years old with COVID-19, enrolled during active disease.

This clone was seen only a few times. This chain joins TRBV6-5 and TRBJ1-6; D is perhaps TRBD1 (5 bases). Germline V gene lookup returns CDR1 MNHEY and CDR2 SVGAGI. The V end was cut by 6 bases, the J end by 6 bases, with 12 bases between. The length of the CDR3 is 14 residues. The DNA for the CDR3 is TGTGCCAGCAGCACCCAGGGAGGTAATTCACCCCTCCACTTT. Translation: CASSTQGGNSPLHF.

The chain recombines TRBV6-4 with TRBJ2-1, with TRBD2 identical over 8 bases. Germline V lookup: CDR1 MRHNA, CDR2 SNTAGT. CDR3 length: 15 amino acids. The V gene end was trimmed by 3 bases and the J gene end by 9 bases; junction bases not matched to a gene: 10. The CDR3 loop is CASSDQAGVSGEQFF. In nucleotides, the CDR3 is TGTGCCAGCAGTGATCAAGCGGGGGTATCTGGTGAGCAGTTCTTC.

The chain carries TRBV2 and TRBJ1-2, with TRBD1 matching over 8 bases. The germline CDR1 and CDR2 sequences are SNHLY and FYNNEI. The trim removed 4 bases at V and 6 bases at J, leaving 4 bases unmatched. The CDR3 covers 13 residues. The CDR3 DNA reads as TGTGCCAGCAGTGTGGCACAGGGGGATGGCTACACCTTC. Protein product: CASSVAQGDGYTF.

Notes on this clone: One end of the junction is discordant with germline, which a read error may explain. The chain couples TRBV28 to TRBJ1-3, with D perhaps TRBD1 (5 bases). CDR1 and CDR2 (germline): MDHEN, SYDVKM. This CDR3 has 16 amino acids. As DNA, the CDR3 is TGTGCCAGCAGTTCTGCCGCAGGGTCTTCTGCAAACACCATATATTTT. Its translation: CASSSAAGSSANTIYF.

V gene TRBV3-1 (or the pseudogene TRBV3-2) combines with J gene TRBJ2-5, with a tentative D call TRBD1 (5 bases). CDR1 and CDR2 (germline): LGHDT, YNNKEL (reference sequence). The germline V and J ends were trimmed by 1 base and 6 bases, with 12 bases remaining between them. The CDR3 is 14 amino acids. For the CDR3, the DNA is TGTGCCAGCAGCCAAGGGGGCCAGGCCCAGACCCAGTACTTC. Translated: CASSQGGQAQTQYF.

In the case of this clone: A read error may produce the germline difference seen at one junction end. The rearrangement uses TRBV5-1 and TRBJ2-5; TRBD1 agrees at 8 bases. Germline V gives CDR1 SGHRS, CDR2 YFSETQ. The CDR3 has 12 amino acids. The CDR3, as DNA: TGCGCCAGCAGCGCTGACAGGGGATTCGTTGACTTC. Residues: CASSADRGFVDF.

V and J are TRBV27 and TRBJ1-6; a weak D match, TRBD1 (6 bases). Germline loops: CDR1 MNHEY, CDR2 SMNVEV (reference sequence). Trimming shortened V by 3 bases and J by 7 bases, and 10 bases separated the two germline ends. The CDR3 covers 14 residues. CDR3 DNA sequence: TGTGCCAGCAGTTTCCCGCAGGGGAATTCACCCCTCCACTTT. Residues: CASSFPQGNSPLHF.

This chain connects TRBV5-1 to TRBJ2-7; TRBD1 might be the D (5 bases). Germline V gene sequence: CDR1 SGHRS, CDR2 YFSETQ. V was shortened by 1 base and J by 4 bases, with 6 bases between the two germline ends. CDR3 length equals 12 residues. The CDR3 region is CASSLQGYEQYF. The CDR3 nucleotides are TGCGCCAGCAGCTTGCAGGGATACGAGCAGTACTTC.

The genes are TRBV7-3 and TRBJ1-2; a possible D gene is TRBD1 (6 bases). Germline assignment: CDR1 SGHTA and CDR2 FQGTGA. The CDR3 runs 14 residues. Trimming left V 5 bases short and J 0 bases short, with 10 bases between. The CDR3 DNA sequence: TGTGCCAGCAGCCCCGACAGGACTAACTATGGCTACACCTTC. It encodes CASSPDRTNYGYTF.

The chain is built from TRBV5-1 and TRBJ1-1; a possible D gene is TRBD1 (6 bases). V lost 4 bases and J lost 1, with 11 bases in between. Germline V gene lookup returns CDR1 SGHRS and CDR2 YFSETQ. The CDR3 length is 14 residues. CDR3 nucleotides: TGCGCCAGCAGCCCCGGACAGACGAACACTGAAGCTTTCTTT. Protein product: CASSPGQTNTEAFF.

The CDR3 is CASSQSTGNSPLHF. Here the CDR3 DNA reads TGTGCCAGCAGTCAATCTACAGGGAATTCACCCCTCCACTTT. The chain couples TRBV6-4 to TRBJ1-6, with D tentatively TRBD1 (6 bases). CDR1 and CDR2 from the germline V gene are MRHNA and SNTAGT. The CDR3 contains 14 residues. V gave up 5 bases and J gave up 7 bases, with 12 bases separating them.

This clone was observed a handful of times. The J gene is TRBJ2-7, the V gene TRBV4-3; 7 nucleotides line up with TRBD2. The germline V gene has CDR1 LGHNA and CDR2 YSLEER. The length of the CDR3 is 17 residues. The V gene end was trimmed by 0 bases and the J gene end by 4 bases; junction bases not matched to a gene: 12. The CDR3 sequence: CASSQDPGLDSSYEQYF. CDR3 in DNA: TGCGCCAGCAGCCAAGACCCCGGACTAGATAGTAGTTACGAGCAGTACTTC.

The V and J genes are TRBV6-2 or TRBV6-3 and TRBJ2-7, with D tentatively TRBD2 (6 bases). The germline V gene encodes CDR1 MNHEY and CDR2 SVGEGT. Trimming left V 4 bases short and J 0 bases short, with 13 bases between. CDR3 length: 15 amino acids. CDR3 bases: TGTGCCAGCAGTTTCCCCGCCGGGGGCTCCTACGAGCAGTACTTC. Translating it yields CASSFPAGGSYEQYF.

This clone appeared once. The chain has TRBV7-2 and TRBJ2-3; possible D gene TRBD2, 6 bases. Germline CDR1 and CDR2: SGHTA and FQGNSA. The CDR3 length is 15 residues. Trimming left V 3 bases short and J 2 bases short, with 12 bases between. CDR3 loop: CASSLGGVPTDTQYF. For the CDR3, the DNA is TGTGCCAGCAGCTTGGGGGGTGTCCCCACAGATACGCAGTATTTT.

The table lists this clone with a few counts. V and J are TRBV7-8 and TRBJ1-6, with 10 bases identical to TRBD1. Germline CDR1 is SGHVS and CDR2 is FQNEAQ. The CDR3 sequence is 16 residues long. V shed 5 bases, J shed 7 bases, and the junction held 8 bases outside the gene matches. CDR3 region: CASSARDRGSNSPLHF. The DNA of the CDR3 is TGTGCCAGCAGCGCTCGGGACAGGGGAAGCAATTCACCCCTCCACTTT.

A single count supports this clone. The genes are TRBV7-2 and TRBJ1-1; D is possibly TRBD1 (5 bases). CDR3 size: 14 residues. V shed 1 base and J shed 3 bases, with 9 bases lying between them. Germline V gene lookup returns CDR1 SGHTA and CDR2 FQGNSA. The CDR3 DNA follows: TGTGCCAGCAGCTTAGTTGCGGGGGACACTGAAGCTTTCTTT. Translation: CASSLVAGDTEAFF.

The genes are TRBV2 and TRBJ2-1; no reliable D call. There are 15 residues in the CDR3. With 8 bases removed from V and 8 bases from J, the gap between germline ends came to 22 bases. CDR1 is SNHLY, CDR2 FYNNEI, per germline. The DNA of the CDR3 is TGTGCCAGCGGTCGAGGATCCTTTGATTACGATGAGCAGTTCTTC. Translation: CASGRGSFDYDEQFF. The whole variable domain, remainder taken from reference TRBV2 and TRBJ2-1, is EPEVTQTPSHQVTQMGQEVILRCVPISNHLYFYWYRQILGQKVEFLVSFYNNEISEKSEIFDDQFSVERPDGSNFTLKIRSTKLEDSAMYFCASGRGSFDYDEQFFGPGTRLTVL.

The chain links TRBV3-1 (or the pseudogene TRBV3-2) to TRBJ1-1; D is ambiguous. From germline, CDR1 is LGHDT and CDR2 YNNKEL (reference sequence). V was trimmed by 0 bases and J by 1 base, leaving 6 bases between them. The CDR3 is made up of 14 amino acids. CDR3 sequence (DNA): TGTGCCAGCAGCCAAGAAGTCAGGAACACTGAAGCTTTCTTT. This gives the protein CASSQEVRNTEAFF.

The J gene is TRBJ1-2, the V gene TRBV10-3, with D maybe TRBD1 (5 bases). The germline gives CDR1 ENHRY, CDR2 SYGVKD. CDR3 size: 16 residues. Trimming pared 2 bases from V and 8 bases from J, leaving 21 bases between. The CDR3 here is CAISENVRGTVGGYTF. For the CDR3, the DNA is TGTGCCATCAGTGAGAATGTGCGGGGGACCGTAGGAGGCTACACCTTC.

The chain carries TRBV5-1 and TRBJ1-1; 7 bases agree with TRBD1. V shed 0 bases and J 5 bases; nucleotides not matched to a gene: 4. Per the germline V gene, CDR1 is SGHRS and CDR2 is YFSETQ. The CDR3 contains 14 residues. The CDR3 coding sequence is TGCGCCAGCAGCTTGGAGACAGGGAGAACTGAAGCTTTCTTT. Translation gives CASSLETGRTEAFF. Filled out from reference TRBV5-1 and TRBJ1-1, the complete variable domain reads KAGVTQTPRYLIKTRGQQVTLSCSPISGHRSVSWYQQTPGQGLQFLFEYFSETQRNKGNFPGRFSGRQFSNSRSEMNVSTLELGDSALYLCASSLETGRTEAFFGQGTRLTVV.

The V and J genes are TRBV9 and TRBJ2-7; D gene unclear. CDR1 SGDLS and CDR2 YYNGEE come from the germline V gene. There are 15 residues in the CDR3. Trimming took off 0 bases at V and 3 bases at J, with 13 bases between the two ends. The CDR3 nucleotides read TGTGCCAGCAGCGTAGATGGCGGAGTCGGCTACGAGCAGTACTTC. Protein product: CASSVDGGVGYEQYF.

CDR3 DNA: TGTGCCAGTAGTTGGGACTTCTATGGCTACACCTTC. It yields the protein CASSWDFYGYTF. The genes are TRBV19 and TRBJ1-2, with a tentative D call TRBD1 (5 bases). Trimming stripped 5 bases from V and 4 bases from J, with 8 bases between. Germline CDR1 LNHDA, CDR2 SQIVND (reference sequence). This CDR3 contains 12 residues.